This T cell receptor beta chain is drawn from a study of CXCR3-negative and CXCR3-positive naive CD8 T cells. Study outcomes and limitations: TRB CDR3 hydrophobicity was greater in CXCR3-positive naive cells than in CXCR3-negative naive cells. Between one naive subset and the other, surface CD5 was comparable, and TCR strength was inferred from TRB CDR3 properties.

UMI-tagged TRB cDNA libraries were built via 5' RACE. TCRdb reworked the 5' RACE reads into one entry per CDR3 protein, no DNA. This table lists tens of thousands of distinct CDR3 sequences. As to this clonotype: Antigen specificity is unknown.

The CDR3 runs 15 residues. Germline CDR1 SEHNR, CDR2 FQNEAQ (reference sequence). Sequenced: naive CXCR3+ CD8+ T cells from blood. Specified subset: CD45RO-CCR7+CD27+CD95- naive CD8+ T cells expressing CXCR3 (TNR3+). The chain couples TRBV7-9 to TRBJ1-5. The TCR was taken from a human donor in good health. Some clones in this sample may be carry-over from other donors' samples. CDR3 loop: CASSLDGEDSQPQHF.